This T cell receptor beta chain was retrieved from a study of blood T cells in healthy people across ages. Study-wide results and limits: When set beside aged donors, long-lived donors presented more naive CD4+ cells and higher diversity.

Combining a sample-barcoded 5' primer with a J-beta primer mix, a second PCR ran for roughly 7 to 12 cycles. MiXCR, applied by TCRdb to the 5' RACE reads, yields one record per CDR3 protein. This sample yields some 550,000 distinct CDR3 sequences, of which 40% to 50% are seen a single time; 20% to 25% belongs to the top ten. Peripheral blood, ten milliliters per donor, was collected. Comment on this clonotype: What it recognizes is unknown.

The CDR3 has 13 residues. Germline assignment: CDR1 DFQATT and CDR2 SNEGSKA (reference sequence). V was shortened by 0 bases and J by 5 bases, with 10 bases between the two germline ends. The chain carries TRBV20-1 and TRBJ1-1; D gene uncertain. The TCR comes from a man aged 80 or over in good health. The source material was blood. In nucleotides, the CDR3 is TGCAGTGCTAGAGACGCGCGGAGGACTGAAGCTTTCTTT. This translates into CSARDARRTEAFF.